This T cell receptor (beta chain) is drawn from a study of CD8 T cells in ankylosing spondylitis. Study-wide results and caveats: Disease-linked clones reportedly showed significant enrichment in matched ankylosing spondylitis synovial fluid. CD8+ cells made up the disease-linked clones, which were relatively rare in peripheral blood. There was a TCR beta motif, made of fewer than 10 highly homologous variants, that appeared characteristic of ankylosing spondylitis blood. Past studies reported some motif variants in reactive arthritis synovial fluid and blood.

Quantitative 5'-RACE with molecular barcodes generated TCR beta libraries. One entry per CDR3 protein, called by TCRdb with MiXCR from the 5' RACE reads. Of 300,000 to 400,000 distinct CDR3 sequences listed, around 20% are singletons. This clonotype came up a few times. As yet, its antigen is unknown. The CDR3 loop spans 14 amino acids. CDR1 and CDR2 from the germline V gene are SNHLY and FYNNEI. V dropped 7 bases and J dropped 3 bases, with 16 bases sitting between them. The chain combines TRBV2 with TRBJ2-7; D possibly corresponds to TRBD1 (6 bases). The specimen sequenced was blood, either unsorted or a sorted T cell fraction (not recorded which). The TCR was taken from a male donor with ankylosing spondylitis. Here the CDR3 DNA reads TGTGCCAGCAACGACAGGCAGGGTTACTACGAGCAGTACTTC. Translated: CASNDRQGYYEQYF.